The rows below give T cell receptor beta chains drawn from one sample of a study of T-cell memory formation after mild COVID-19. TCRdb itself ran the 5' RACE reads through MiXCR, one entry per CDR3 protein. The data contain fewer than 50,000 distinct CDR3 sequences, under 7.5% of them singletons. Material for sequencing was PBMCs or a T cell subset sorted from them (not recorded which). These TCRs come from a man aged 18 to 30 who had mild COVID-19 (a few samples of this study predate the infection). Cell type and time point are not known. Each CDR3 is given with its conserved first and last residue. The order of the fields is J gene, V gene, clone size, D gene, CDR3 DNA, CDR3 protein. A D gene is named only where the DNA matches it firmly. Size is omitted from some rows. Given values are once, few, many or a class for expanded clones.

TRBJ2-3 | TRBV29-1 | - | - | TGCAGCGTTGCGGCGGCCAGCCGCACAGATACGCAGTATTTT | CSVAAASRTDTQYF
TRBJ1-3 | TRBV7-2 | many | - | TGTGCCAGCAGCTTAGTTGGTTCCCCTGGAAACACCATATATTTT | CASSLVGSPGNTIYF
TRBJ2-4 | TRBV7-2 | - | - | TGTGCCAGCGCACCATCGGCGGCCAAAAACATTCAGTACTTC | CASAPSAAKNIQYF
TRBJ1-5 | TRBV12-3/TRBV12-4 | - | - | TGTGCCAGCAGCAAGGAGAGGGGGGGCAATCAGCCCCAGCATTTT | CASSKERGGNQPQHF
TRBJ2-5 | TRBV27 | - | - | TGTGCCAGCAGTGGGCAGAAAGGGGAGACCCAGTACTTC | CASSGQKGETQYF
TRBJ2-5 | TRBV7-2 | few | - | TGTGCCAGCAGCTTACGACCGGGACTGGGAGAGACCCAGTACTTC | CASSLRPGLGETQYF
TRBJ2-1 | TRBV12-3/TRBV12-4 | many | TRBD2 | TGTGCCAGCAGTAGTAGCGGGGGGGCCTTCGGCTTC | CASSSSGGAFGF
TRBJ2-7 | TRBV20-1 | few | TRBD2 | TGCAGTGCCCGCCCCACCCCCCGGGGGGCCTACGAGCAGTACTTC | CSARPTPRGAYEQYF
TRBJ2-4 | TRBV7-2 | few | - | TGTGCCAGCACCCCAGGCCCCACAGGACCCCAGTACTTC | CASTPGPTGPQYF
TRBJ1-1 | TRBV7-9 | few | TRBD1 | TGTGCCAGCAGCCAAGACGGACAGGAGAACACTGAAGCTTTCTTT | CASSQDGQENTEAFF
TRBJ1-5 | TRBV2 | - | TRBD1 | TGTGCCAGCAGTAAGGACAGGAGGAATCAGCCCCAGCATTTT | CASSKDRRNQPQHF
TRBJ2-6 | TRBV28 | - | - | TGTGCCAGCAGCCTTCCCGGGGCCAACGTCCTGACTTTC | CASSLPGANVLTF
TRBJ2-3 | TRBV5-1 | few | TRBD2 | TGCGCCAGCACGCGCGGGGGGCGCACAGATACGCAGTATTTT | CASTRGGRTDTQYF
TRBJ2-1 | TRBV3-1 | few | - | TGTGCCAGCAGCCTTCGGTCCTACAATGAGCAGTTCTTC | CASSLRSYNEQFF
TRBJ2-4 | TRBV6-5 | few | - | TGTGCCAGCAGTTCGGGCGGGGCGGGCAAAAACATTCAGTACTTC | CASSSGGAGKNIQYF
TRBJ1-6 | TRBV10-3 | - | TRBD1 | TGTGCCATCAGTGAGGGACAGGGCCAATCACCCCTCCACTTT | CAISEGQGQSPLHF
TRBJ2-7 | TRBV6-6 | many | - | TGTGCCAGCGGCCACGAGCAGTACTTC | CASGHEQYF
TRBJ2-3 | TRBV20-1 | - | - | TGCAGTGCTAGTGGGACCCCCGGCCCAGATACGCAGTATTTT | CSASGTPGPDTQYF
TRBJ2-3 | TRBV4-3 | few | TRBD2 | TGCGCCAGCAGCCAAGAGGCTAGCGGGGGGATAGATACGCAGTATTTT | CASSQEASGGIDTQYF
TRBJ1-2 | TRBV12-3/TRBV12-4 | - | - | TGTGCCAGCAGTTTGAGACACCTAGATCTGGGCTACACCTTC | CASSLRHLDLGYTF
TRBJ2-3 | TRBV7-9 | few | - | TGTGCCAGCAGCCCCCTCGTGGCCTTCACAGATACGCAGTATTTT | CASSPLVAFTDTQYF
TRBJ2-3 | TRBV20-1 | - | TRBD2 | TGCAGTGCTAGTCGTGCTAGCGGGGCGGCAGATACGCAGTATTTT | CSASRASGAADTQYF
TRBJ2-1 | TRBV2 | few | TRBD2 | TGTGCCAGCCGGCAGCTAGCGGGGGGTTACAATGAGCAGTTCTTC | CASRQLAGGYNEQFF
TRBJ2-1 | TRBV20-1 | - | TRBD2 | TGCAGTGCTAGAGATCCCAGACTAGCATCCCATGAGCAGTTCTTC | CSARDPRLASHEQFF
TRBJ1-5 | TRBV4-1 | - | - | TGCGCCAGCAGCCAAGAGACAGTTAATCAGCCCCAGCATTTT | CASSQETVNQPQHF
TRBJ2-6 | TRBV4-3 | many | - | TGCGCCAGCAGCCAAGATCCGGGCCCTGGGGCCAACGTCCTGACTTTC | CASSQDPGPGANVLTF
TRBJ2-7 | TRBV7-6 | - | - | TGTGCCAGCAGCCCCGGGACCATTTCTTACGAGCAGTACTTC | CASSPGTISYEQYF
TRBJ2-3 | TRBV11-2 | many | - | TGTGCCAGCAGCTTAGCCTCCGGGGGCGGCCTCAGCACAGATACGCAGTATTTT | CASSLASGGGLSTDTQYF
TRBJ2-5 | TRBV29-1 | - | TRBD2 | TGCAGCGTTGAGGCGGGGGGTAGGTCCTTC | CSVEAGGRSF
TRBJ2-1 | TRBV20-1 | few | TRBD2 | TGCAGTGCTAGGAGCCTAGCGGGGGGAACCTACAATGAGCAGTTCTTC | CSARSLAGGTYNEQFF
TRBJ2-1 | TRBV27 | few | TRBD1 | TGTGCCAGCAGTCCAGGACAGGGGAGGCTGAATGAGCAGTTCTTC | CASSPGQGRLNEQFF
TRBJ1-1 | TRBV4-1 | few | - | TGCGCCAGCAGCCAAGACCCCAGGGACACTGAAGCTTTCTTT | CASSQDPRDTEAFF
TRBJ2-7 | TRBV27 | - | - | TGTGCCAGCAGATTAATGATGGACAACGAGCAGTACTTC | CASRLMMDNEQYF
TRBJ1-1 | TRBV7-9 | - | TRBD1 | TGTGCCAGCAGCTTACGAGGACAGGCTGGGGAAGCTTTCTTT | CASSLRGQAGEAFF
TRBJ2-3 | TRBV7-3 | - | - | TGTGCCAGCAGGGGCCCAAGCACAGATACGCAGTATTTT | CASRGPSTDTQYF
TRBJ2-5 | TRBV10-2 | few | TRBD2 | TGCGCCAGCAGTCTGCGGGGGGGACAAGAGACCCAGTACTTC | CASSLRGGQETQYF
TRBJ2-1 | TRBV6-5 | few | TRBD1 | TGTGCCAGCAGCCGTCCGGGACAGGGATACAATGAGCAGTTCTTC | CASSRPGQGYNEQFF
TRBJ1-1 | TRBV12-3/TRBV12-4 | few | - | TGTGCCAGCAGCCTCCCACCCGGCAGGGGAGCTTTCTTT | CASSLPPGRGAFF
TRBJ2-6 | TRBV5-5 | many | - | TGTGCCAGCAGGGCCGGGACCCGATACTCTGGGGCCAACGTCCTGACTTTC | CASRAGTRYSGANVLTF
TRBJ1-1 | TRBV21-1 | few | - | TGTGCCAGCAGCAAAAGCGGCCGGGTGGTAAGTCCGAACACTGAAGCTTTCTTT | CASSKSGRVVSPNTEAFF
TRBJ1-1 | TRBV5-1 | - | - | TGCGCCAGCAGTGATCAGGGGAACACTGAAGCTTTCTTT | CASSDQGNTEAFF
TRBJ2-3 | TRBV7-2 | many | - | TGTGCCAGCAGCGATAACACAGATACGCAGTATTTT | CASSDNTDTQYF
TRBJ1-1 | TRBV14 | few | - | TGTGCCAGCAGCCAAGATCGGCAGGGTCGAGCTTTCTTT | CASSQDRQGRAFF
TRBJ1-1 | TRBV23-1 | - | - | TGCGCCAGCCTTCCGAGGGGGAACACTGAAGCTTTCTTT | CASLPRGNTEAFF
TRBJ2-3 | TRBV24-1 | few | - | TGTGCCACCAGTGGGGGCAGCACAGATACGCAGTATTTT | CATSGGSTDTQYF
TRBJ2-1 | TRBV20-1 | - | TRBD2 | TGCAGTGCCTCCCCACCCGGGGGGGCAAACAATGAGCAGTTCTTC | CSASPPGGANNEQFF
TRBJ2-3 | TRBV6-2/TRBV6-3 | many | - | TGTGCCAGCAACCCTTGGGGAGGCCCAGATACGCAGTATTTT | CASNPWGGPDTQYF
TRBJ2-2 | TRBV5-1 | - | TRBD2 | TGCGCCAGCAAACTAGCGGGGGCCGCGAACACCGGGGAGCTGTTTTTT | CASKLAGAANTGELFF
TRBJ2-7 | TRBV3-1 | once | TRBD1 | TGTGCCAGCAGCAAGGGACAGGGACCCTACGAGCAGTACTTC | CASSKGQGPYEQYF
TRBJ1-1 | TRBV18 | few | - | TGTGCCAGCTCACCGCACCCACGAGTCCCAGCTGAAGCTTTCTTT | CASSPHPRVPAEAFF
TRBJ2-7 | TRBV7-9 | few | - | TGTGCCAGCAGCCCGACCGTATCCTACGAGCAGTACTTC | CASSPTVSYEQYF
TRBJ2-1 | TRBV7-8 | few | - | TGTGCCAGCAGCTTAGCTTCAGGGGCTCTTCGGGGTGAGCAGTTCTTC | CASSLASGALRGEQFF